A single TCR beta chain is shown here with its context. The data derive from a study of T cell changes during pregnancy in multiple sclerosis. Sequenced by immunoSEQ multiplex PCR; TCRdb stores in-frame clones only, minus some. The sample has some 36,000 clones; under 95% are singletons. Germline V lookup: CDR1 LGHNA, CDR2 YSLEER. This CDR3 is 13 amino acids long. Trimming cost V 0 bases and J 5 bases, with 8 bases left between them. This sequence originates from a female donor in good health, enrolled as a control in a pregnancy study. The genes are TRBV4-3 and TRBJ2-7; D unresolved. Sample: CD4+ T cells from peripheral blood mononuclear cells, taken in the second trimester of pregnancy. The CDR3 sequence: CASSQEDGHEQYF. CDR3 DNA: TGCGCCAGCAGCCAAGAGGATGGGCACGAGCAGTACTTC.